A single sample gave rise to the 4 T cell receptor beta chains below, sequenced in a study of blood T cell repertoires in COVID-19. Sequencing was performed with immunoSEQ multiplex PCR; in TCRdb, only in-frame clones are kept and a portion is missing. The sample has 140,000 to 150,000 clones, roughly 88% seen once; the top ten hold less than 2%. Sequenced material: peripheral blood. Every receptor here comes from a man between 65 and 80 years old with acute or convalescent COVID-19.

This clone was found a few times. This sequence joins TRBV9 and TRBJ1-1; no reliable D call. CDR1 is SGDLS, CDR2 YYNGEE, per germline. This CDR3 is built from 14 residues. V was pared by 5 bases and J by 0 bases, with 11 bases between. DNA for the CDR3: TGTGCCAGCAGTCGAGGGTTACTGAACACTGAAGCTTTCTTT. Protein: CASSRGLLNTEAFF.

This clone was found once. This sequence joins TRBV7-2 and TRBJ1-6, with 7 bases lining up with TRBD1. The V and J ends lost 5 bases and 6 bases, in that order; junction bases with no gene match: 4. The CDR3 covers 14 residues. Germline V gene sequence: CDR1 SGHTA, CDR2 FQGNSA. The CDR3 DNA reads as TGTGCCAGCAGCCCGGGACAGTTTAATTCACCCCTCCACTTT. It codes for CASSPGQFNSPLHF.

In its sample, this clone was seen once. The V call is TRBV28, the J call TRBJ1-4; 10 bases map to TRBD1. Losses at the gene ends were 1 base for V and 13 bases for J; bases not matched to a gene: 6. The CDR3 length is 14 residues. Germline V gene sequence: CDR1 MDHEN, CDR2 SYDVKM. The CDR3: CASSLSTGGRRLFF. The DNA for the CDR3 is TGTGCCAGCAGTTTATCGACAGGGGGCCGCCGACTGTTTTTT. Variable domain in full (rest from reference TRBV28 and TRBJ1-4): DVKVTQSSRYLVKRTGEKVFLECVQDMDHENMFWYRQDPGLGLRLIYFSYDVKMKEKGDIPEGYSVSREKKERFSLILESASTNQTSMYLCASSLSTGGRRLFFGSGTQLSVL.

V usage is TRBV27 and J usage is TRBJ2-1, with a weak D call TRBD1 (6 bases). The CDR3 is 12 residues long. V lost 6 bases, J lost 6 bases, and 9 bases lay in between. Looked up from germline, CDR1 is MNHEY and CDR2 is SMNVEV (reference sequence). Here the CDR3 reads CASSGQINEQFF. As DNA, the CDR3 is TGTGCCAGCAGCGGACAGATCAATGAGCAGTTCTTC.